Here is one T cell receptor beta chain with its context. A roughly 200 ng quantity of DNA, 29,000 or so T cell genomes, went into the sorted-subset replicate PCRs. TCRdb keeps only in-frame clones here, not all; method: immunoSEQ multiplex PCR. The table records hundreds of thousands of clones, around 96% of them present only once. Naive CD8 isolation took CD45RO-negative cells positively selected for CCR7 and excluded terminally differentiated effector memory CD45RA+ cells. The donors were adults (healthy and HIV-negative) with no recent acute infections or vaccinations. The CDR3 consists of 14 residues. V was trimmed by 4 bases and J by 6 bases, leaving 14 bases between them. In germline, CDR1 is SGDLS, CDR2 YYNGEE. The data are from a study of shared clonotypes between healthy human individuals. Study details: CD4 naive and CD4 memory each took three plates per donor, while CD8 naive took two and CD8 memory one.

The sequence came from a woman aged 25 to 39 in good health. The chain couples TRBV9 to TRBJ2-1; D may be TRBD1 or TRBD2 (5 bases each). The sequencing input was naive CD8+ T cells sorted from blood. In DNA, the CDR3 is TGTGCCAGCAGCCGGGGCACCATCCCCAATGAGCAGTTCTTC. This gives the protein CASSRGTIPNEQFF.